A selection of T cell receptor beta chains follows, all from one sample in a study of blood T cell repertoires in COVID-19. Only in-frame clones appear in the TCRdb table, and some are missing; sequencing was by immunoSEQ multiplex PCR. The sample contains about 79,000 clones, around 88% of which appear only once. Sequencing input: peripheral blood. These TCRs come from a man in his 70s with active or convalescent COVID-19. Both conserved end residues are part of each CDR3. Each record gives: D gene, V gene, J gene, clone size, CDR3 length, CDR3 protein, CDR3 DNA. The D gene is left open where the match is weak. Clone sizes are given selectively: once, few, many, or a class where the clone is expanded.

>NA|TRBV3-1/TRBV3-2|TRBJ2-5|NA|13
CASRESGAKTQYF
TGTGCCAGCAGGGAGAGTGGGGCCAAGACCCAGTACTTC
>NA|TRBV18|TRBJ1-5|NA|15
CASSPVGGPGQPQHF
TGTGCCAGCTCACCTGTAGGAGGACCGGGTCAGCCCCAGCATTTT
>NA|TRBV5-1|TRBJ1-5|NA|13
CASRSEENQPQHF
TGCGCCAGCAGATCAGAAGAAAATCAGCCCCAGCATTTT
>NA|TRBV9|TRBJ1-2|NA|13
CASSDNQGIGYTF
TGTGCCAGCAGCGATAATCAGGGCATAGGCTACACCTTC
>NA|TRBV28|TRBJ1-2|NA|15
CASSLMRPTIYGYTF
TGTGCCAGCAGTCTTATGCGGCCGACCATCTATGGCTACACCTTC
>TRBD1|TRBV28|TRBJ1-1|NA|15
CASNPGTGGFAEAFF
TGTGCCAGCAACCCCGGGACAGGGGGCTTCGCTGAAGCTTTCTTT
>NA|TRBV5-1|TRBJ2-3|NA|17
CASSLGEAGPSTDTQYF
TGCGCCAGCAGCTTGGGGGAAGCGGGCCCTAGCACAGATACGCAGTATTTT
>TRBD1|TRBV2|TRBJ1-2|NA|13
CASREQGMSGYTF
TGTGCCAGCAGGGAACAGGGGATGAGTGGCTACACCTTC
>NA|TRBV19|TRBJ2-7|NA|15
CASSMGGGISYEQYF
TGTGCCAGTAGTATGGGTGGCGGGATCTCCTACGAGCAGTACTTC
>NA|TRBV7-3|TRBJ2-2|NA|13
CASSLNGGGELFF
TGTGCCAGCAGCTTAAATGGCGGCGGGGAGCTGTTTTTT
>TRBD1|TRBV10-3|TRBJ2-2|NA|16
CAIRPSTGALSGELFF
TGTGCCATCAGACCCTCGACAGGGGCATTATCCGGGGAGCTGTTTTTT
>NA|TRBV25-1|TRBJ1-4|NA|15
CASSVNPTTNEKLFF
TGTGCCAGCAGTGTCAATCCTACAACTAATGAAAAACTGTTTTTT
>NA|TRBV5-8|TRBJ2-3|NA|16
CASSLGTGTGRDTQYF
TGTGCCAGCAGCTTAGGAACAGGGACCGGGAGGGATACGCAGTATTTT
>NA|TRBV28|TRBJ1-3|NA|17
CASSPWTAGTSGNTIYF
TGTGCCAGCAGTCCGTGGACAGCCGGCACCTCTGGAAACACCATATATTTT
>NA|TRBV29-1|TRBJ2-2|NA|14
CSVEDQVRPGELFF
TGCAGCGTTGAAGATCAGGTCCGCCCCGGGGAGCTGTTTTTT
>TRBD1|TRBV5-7|TRBJ1-1|NA|15
CASKRTQGAETEAFF
TGTGCCAGCAAGAGAACGCAGGGGGCGGAGACTGAAGCTTTCTTT
>TRBD2|TRBV4-1|TRBJ2-7|NA|19
CASSLRAGRLGAGDYEQYF
TGCGCCAGCAGCCTAAGAGCCGGACGGCTTGGCGCGGGGGACTACGAGCAGTACTTC
>TRBD1|TRBV29-1|TRBJ2-2|NA|13
CSGGQVGTGELFF
TGCAGCGGGGGACAGGTTGGCACCGGGGAGCTGTTTTTT
>NA|TRBV11-3|TRBJ1-1|NA|13
CASSANVNTEAFF
TGTGCCAGCAGCGCGAACGTGAACACTGAAGCTTTCTTT
>NA|TRBV6-5|TRBJ1-2|NA|13
CASSYSGRDGYTF
TGTGCCAGCAGTTACTCAGGCAGGGATGGCTACACCTTC
>TRBD2|TRBV7-9|TRBJ2-5|NA|16
CASSSLRLAEQETQYF
TGTGCCAGCAGCTCCCTAAGACTAGCGGAACAAGAGACCCAGTACTTC
>TRBD1|TRBV6-2/TRBV6-3|TRBJ1-5|few|18
CASGPTGASHYSNQPQHF
TGTGCCAGCGGCCCGACAGGGGCGAGTCACTATAGCAATCAGCCCCAGCATTTT
>TRBD2|TRBV7-6|TRBJ2-1|NA|16
CASSSPAGGSIDEQFF
TGTGCCAGCAGCTCACCTGCGGGAGGGAGTATTGATGAGCAGTTCTTC
>TRBD2|TRBV6-5|TRBJ2-7|few|15
CASSQLAGGSYEQYF
TGTGCCAGCAGTCAACTAGCGGGTGGGTCCTACGAGCAGTACTTC
>TRBD2|TRBV14|TRBJ2-2|NA|20
CASSRLRRLAGGPGTGELFF
TGTGCCAGCAGCCGCCTTCGGCGACTAGCGGGAGGGCCCGGCACCGGGGAGCTGTTTTTT
>TRBD1|TRBV28|TRBJ1-1|NA|16
CASSFRGADRNTEAFF
TGTGCCAGCAGTTTCAGGGGGGCGGATAGGAACACTGAAGCTTTCTTT